The subject of this entry is one TCR beta chain. Its recognized antigen is unknown. No much larger clone is present one base from it, and per-base qualities are unavailable. For sequencing of the TCRbeta CDR3 region, genomic DNA was extracted from the sorted cells. The immunoSEQ Assay was used to sequence the TCRbeta CDR3 regions. TCRdb limited this immuneACCESS table to in-frame rearrangements with V and J called. A share of clones is missing; checked studies link under half to unresolved V genes, and the rest is unexplained. This sample has over 60,000 clones in its table, and around 85% of those were observed once. The ten largest clones capture 3.5% to 4.5% of the sample. This entry comes from a study of OX40 agonist ivuxolimab in advanced cancers. General notes on the study: The costimulatory receptor OX40 (CD134) was targeted by ivuxolimab, a fully human IgG2 agonistic monoclonal antibody. Intravenous ivuxolimab was administered to patients every 2 weeks at six dose levels: 0.01, 0.1, 0.3, 1.5, 3 and 10 mg/kg. Of the 52 patients in dose escalation, about 20 had hepatocellular carcinoma, roughly 15 had melanoma, 9 had renal cell carcinoma and 9 had head and neck cancer. The dose-escalation cohort was roughly 80% male with a mean age of around 62 years, ranging from roughly 20 to 80. Prior anti-PD-1, anti-PD-L1 or anti-CTLA-4 therapy was permitted, and about 40% of dose-escalation patients had received checkpoint inhibitors. Partial responses were achieved by three dose-escalation patients, of whom one had hepatocellular carcinoma and two had cutaneous melanoma. Peripheral TCRbeta sequencing was intended to test whether TCR sequence diversity was altered and clonal T-cell expansion was caused by ivuxolimab. The paper describes the monotherapy dose-escalation part (N of about 54 patients) of the phase I trial of ivuxolimab.

Deletion took 6 bases off V and 0 bases off J, with a span of 9 bases between the germline ends. The CDR3 measures 15 amino acids from cysteine to phenylalanine. Only the CDR3 DNA stays, 45 bases, in frame from base 1. The germline V gene supplies CDR1 MNHEY and CDR2 SVGAGI. What the research found in general, with its limitations: Low levels of normalized T-cell clonal expansion were also seen in some nonresponding patients. Partial responders in the 0.1-3.0 mg/kg groups had among the lowest normalized peripheral clonal expansion, especially among CD8+ T cells. Antigen specificity was not determined for the clonally expanded peripheral T cells. After ivuxolimab, more expanded clones were found on average in CD8+ T cells than in CD4+ T cells. Clonal expansion of both CD4+ and CD8+ blood T cells was observed from baseline to week 6 at doses 0.1 to 3.0 mg/kg.

The trial excluded patients who had a history of autoimmune disease or who were on systemic immunosuppression. Peripheral blood for TCR sequencing was collected from all dose cohorts at baseline, on cycle 4 day 1, and on cycle 7 day 1. Samples came from an open-label, multicenter, first-in-human phase I dose-escalation trial of ivuxolimab. Adults with locally advanced or metastatic head and neck squamous cell, hepatocellular, melanoma or renal cell carcinoma were enrolled in the trial. Before TCR sequencing, CD4+ T cells and CD8+ T cells from peripheral blood were sorted into separate populations. The rearranged chain carries TRBV6-5 and TRBJ2-6, with TRBD2 tentatively as D gene (5 bases match). Material: CD4+ or CD8+ T cells sorted from blood, obtained in a trial of the OX40 agonist ivuxolimab. This clonotype was obtained from an adult with an advanced solid tumor such as melanoma, head and neck, liver or kidney cancer. The DNA sequence follows: TGTGCCAGCAGCCGGGGTGGCTCTGGGGCCAACGTCCTGACTTTC. It translates as CASSRGGSGANVLTF.